This T cell receptor beta chain is from a study of T cell repertoires in cytomegalovirus infection. Trimming left V 4 bases short and J 5 bases short, with 12 bases between. Germline CDR1 is SQVTM and CDR2 is ANQGSEA. This CDR3 has 12 residues. Regarding this clonotype: Its antigen remains unidentified.

TCRdb re-called the reads through MiXCR, storing one row per CDR3 protein. This table holds 800,000 to 950,000 distinct CDR3 sequences, 30% to 35% found once. V usage is TRBV29-1 and J usage is TRBJ2-7; no clear D. This receptor was identified in a human donor in good health (CMV status not recorded). Some clones in this sample may be carry-over from other donors' samples. This specimen was cultured CD8+ T cells from PBMCs, taken from culture after CMV antigen stimulation. CDR3: CSVAGDPDEQYV. In DNA form, the CDR3 reads TGCAGCGTTGCGGGCGACCCAGACGAGCAGTACGTC.